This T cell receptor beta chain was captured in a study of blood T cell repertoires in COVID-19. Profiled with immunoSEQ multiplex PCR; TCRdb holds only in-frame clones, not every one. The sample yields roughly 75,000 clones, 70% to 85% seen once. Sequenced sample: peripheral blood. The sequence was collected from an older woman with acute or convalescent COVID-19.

The CDR3 DNA is TGTGCCAGCACCCAGGGACTAGAGGGAAACACCATATATTTT. Protein: CASTQGLEGNTIYF. The V gene is TRBV27, the J gene TRBJ1-3, with D perhaps matching TRBD1 (5 bases). The CDR3 runs 14 residues. With 7 bases removed from V and 4 bases from J, the gap between germline ends came to 14 bases. Germline V CDR1 and CDR2: MNHEY, SMNVEV (reference sequence).